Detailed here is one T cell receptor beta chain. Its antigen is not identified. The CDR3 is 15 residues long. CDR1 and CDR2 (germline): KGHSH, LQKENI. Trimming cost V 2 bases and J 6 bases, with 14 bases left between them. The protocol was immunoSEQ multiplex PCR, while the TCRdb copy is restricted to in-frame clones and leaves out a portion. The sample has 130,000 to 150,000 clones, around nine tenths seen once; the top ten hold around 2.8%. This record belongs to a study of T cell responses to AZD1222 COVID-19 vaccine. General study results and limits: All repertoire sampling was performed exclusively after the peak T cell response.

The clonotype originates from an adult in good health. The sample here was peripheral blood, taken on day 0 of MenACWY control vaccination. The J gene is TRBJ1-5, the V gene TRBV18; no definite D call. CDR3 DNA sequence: TGTGCCAGCTCACCATCGGGTGGACTGGTTCAGCCCCAGCATTTT. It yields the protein CASSPSGGLVQPQHF.